This record covers a single T cell receptor beta chain. Antigen unknown. The data were taken from a study of CD8 T cells in ankylosing spondylitis. General observations from the study: One TCR beta motif, made up of under ten highly homologous variants, appeared characteristic of ankylosing spondylitis blood.

TCRdb reanalysed the 5' RACE reads using MiXCR and keeps one entry per CDR3 protein. The sample consists of approximately 250,000 distinct CDR3 sequences, around 32% of them appearing once. The CDR3 extends over 13 amino acids. Between the trimmed V and J ends, which lost 2 bases and 3 bases, there was a span of 11 bases. Germline CDR1 is DFQATT and CDR2 is SNEGSKA (reference sequence). The rearrangement links TRBV20-1 to TRBJ2-7, with D uncertain. The origin of this receptor is a male donor with ankylosing spondylitis or in good health (not recorded which). Source material: blood, either unsorted or a sorted T cell fraction (not recorded which). This CDR3 is CSARLGSRYEQYF. The CDR3 DNA sequence: TGCAGTGCTAGACTTGGGTCCCGCTACGAGCAGTACTTC.